The entry below gives a single T cell receptor (beta chain) sequence along with its context. Categorization into cohorts depended on clinical history that participants reported. Per the original methods: Estimation of nucleated cell counts was performed using reference gene primer amplification. Some clones are missing from TCRdb's copy, which holds only in-frame ones; the method was immunoSEQ multiplex PCR. D and trimming were read from the DNA, whereas the V and J calls and clone size are those reported in that table. The sample has roughly 500,000 clones; around 89% are singletons. This sample is part of a study of blood T cell repertoires in COVID-19. Across the study: Whether acute or convalescent, the COVID-19 samples came from the United States, Italy and Spain. PBMCs, B-cell-depleted T cells, or T cells were the source of the cDNA or gDNA that made up the material.

The sequence was obtained from a woman aged 35 to 49 who had recovered from COVID-19. The specimen was PBMCs or T cells enriched from blood (not recorded which).

This chain's CDR3 is CASSPEMNTEAFF. CDR3 sequence (DNA): TGCGCCAGCAGCCCGGAGATGAACACTGAAGCTTTCTTT. The V and J genes are TRBV5-1 and TRBJ1-1; the D is unclear. V lost 4 bases and J lost 0, with 7 bases in between. This CDR3 contains 13 residues. The germline CDR1 and CDR2 sequences are SGHRS and YFSETQ.